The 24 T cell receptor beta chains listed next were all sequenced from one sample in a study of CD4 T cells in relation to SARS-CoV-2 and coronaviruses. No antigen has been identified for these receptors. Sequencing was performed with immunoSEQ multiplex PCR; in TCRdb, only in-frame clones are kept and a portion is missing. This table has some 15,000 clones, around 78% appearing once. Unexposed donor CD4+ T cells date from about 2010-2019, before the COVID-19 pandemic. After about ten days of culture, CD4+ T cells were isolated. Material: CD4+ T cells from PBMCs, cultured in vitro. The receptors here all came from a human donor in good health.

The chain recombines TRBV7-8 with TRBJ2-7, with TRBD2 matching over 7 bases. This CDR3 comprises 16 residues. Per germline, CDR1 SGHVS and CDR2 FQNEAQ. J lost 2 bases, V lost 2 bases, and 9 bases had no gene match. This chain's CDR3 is CASSLMASGSTYEQYF. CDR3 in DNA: TGTGCCAGCAGCTTAATGGCTAGCGGCAGCACCTACGAGCAGTACTTC.

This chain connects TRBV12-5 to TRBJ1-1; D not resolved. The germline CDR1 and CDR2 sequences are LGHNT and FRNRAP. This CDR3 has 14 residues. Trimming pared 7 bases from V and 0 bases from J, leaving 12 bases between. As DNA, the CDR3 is TGTGCTAGTGCAAAGGACGGTATGAACACTGAAGCTTTCTTT. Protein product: CASAKDGMNTEAFF. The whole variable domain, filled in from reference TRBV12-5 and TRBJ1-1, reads DARVTQTPRHKVTEMGQEVTMRCQPILGHNTVFWYRQTMMQGLELLAYFRNRAPLDDSGMPKDRFSAEMPDATLATLKIQPSEPRDSAVYFCASAKDGMNTEAFFGQGTRLTVV.

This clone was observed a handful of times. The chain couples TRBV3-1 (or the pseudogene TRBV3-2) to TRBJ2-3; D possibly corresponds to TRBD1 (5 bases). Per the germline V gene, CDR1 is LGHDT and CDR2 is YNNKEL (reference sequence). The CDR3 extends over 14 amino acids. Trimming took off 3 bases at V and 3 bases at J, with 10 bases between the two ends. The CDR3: CASSHRPGTDTQYF. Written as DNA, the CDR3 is TGTGCCAGCAGCCACCGACCAGGGACAGATACGCAGTATTTT.

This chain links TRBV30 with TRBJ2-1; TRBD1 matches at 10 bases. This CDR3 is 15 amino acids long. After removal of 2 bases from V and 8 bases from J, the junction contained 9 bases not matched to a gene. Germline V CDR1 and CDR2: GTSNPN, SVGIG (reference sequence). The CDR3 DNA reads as TGTGCCTGGAGTAAAGGGACAGGGGCACGAGATGAGCAGTTCTTC. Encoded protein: CAWSKGTGARDEQFF.

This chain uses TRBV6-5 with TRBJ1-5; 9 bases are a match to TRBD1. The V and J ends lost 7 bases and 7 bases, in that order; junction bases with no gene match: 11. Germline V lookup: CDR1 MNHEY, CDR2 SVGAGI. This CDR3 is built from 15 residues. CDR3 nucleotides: TGTGCCAGCATCAACCGGGACAGGGCACGACAGCCCCAGCATTTT. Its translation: CASINRDRARQPQHF.

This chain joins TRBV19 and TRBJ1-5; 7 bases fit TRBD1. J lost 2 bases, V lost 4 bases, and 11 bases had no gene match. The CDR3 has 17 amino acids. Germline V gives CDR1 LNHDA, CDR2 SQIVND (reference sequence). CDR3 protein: CASSTRGGLLGNQPQHF. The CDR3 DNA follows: TGTGCCAGTAGTACCAGGGGGGGGCTCCTGGGCAATCAGCCCCAGCATTTT.

DNA of the CDR3: TGTGCCAGCAGCTTGGAAGGGACGGGGGCGCTGGATGAAGCTTTCTTT. It specifies CASSLEGTGALDEAFF. The V and J genes are TRBV5-4 and TRBJ1-1; D is perhaps TRBD1 (6 bases). Germline CDR1 reads SGHNT; CDR2 reads YYREEE (reference sequence). CDR3 size: 16 residues. With 0 bases removed from V and 7 bases from J, the gap between germline ends came to 19 bases.

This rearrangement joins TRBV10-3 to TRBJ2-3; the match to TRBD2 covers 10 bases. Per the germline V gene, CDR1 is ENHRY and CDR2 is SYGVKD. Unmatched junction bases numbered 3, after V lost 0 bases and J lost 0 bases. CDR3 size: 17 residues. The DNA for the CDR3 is TGTGCCATCAGTGAGTCCCCTAGCGGGAGTAGCACAGATACGCAGTATTTT. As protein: CAISESPSGSSTDTQYF.

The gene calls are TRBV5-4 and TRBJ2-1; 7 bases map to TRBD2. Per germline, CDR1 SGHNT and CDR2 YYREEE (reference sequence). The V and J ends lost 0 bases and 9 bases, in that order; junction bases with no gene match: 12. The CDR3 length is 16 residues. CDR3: CASSLDGGRIVGEQFF. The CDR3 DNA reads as TGTGCCAGCAGCTTGGACGGCGGGAGAATTGTAGGTGAGCAGTTCTTC.

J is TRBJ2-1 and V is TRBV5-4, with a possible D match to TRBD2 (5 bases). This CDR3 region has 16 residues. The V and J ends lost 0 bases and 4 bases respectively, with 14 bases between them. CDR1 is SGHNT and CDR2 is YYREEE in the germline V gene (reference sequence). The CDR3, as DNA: TGTGCCAGCAGCTTGGACCTAGCTGGTGGGTACAATGAGCAGTTCTTC. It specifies CASSLDLAGGYNEQFF.

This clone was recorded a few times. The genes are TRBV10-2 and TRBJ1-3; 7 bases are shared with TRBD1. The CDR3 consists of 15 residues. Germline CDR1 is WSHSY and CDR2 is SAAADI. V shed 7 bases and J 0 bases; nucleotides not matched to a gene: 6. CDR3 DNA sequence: TGCGCCAGCACCGGGACAGAAGGCTCTGGAAACACCATATATTTT. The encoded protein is CASTGTEGSGNTIYF.

This chain's CDR3 is CASSPWGSGVPYNEQFF. CDR3 nucleotide sequence: TGTGCCAGCAGCCCCTGGGGTAGCGGGGTACCCTACAATGAGCAGTTCTTC. The chain couples TRBV3-1 (or the pseudogene TRBV3-2) to TRBJ2-1; 8 nucleotides line up with TRBD2. V dropped 4 bases and J dropped 2; count of bases not matched to a gene: 10. This CDR3 region has 17 residues. CDR1 LGHDT and CDR2 YNNKEL come from the germline V gene (reference sequence).

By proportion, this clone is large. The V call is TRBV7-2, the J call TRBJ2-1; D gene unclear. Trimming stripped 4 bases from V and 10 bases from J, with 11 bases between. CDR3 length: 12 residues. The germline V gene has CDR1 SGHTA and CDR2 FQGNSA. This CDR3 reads CASSSYQEEQFF. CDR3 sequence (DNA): TGTGCCAGCAGCTCGTACCAGGAGGAGCAGTTCTTC.

The CDR3 nucleotides read TGTGCCAGCAGTGCTGGGCCGCGTCACACCTTC. As protein: CASSAGPRHTF. The chain couples TRBV28 to TRBJ1-2; D remains unclear. The CDR3 consists of 11 residues. Trimming took off 5 bases at V and 12 bases at J, with 13 bases between the two ends. CDR1 MDHEN and CDR2 SYDVKM come from the germline V gene.

The CDR3 DNA follows: TGTGCCAGCACCTGGTTGAACGAGCAGTACTTC. This encodes CASTWLNEQYF. The V call is TRBV11-2, the J call TRBJ2-7; no definite D call. Trimming took off 7 bases at V and 5 bases at J, with 9 bases between the two ends. This CDR3 is built from 11 residues. Germline V gene lookup returns CDR1 SGHAT and CDR2 FQNNGV.

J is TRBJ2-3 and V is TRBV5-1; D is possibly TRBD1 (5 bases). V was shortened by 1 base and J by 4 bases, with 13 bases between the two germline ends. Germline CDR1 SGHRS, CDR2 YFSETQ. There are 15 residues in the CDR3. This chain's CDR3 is CASSLQGIAADTQYF. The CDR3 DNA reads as TGCGCCAGCAGCTTGCAGGGAATAGCAGCAGATACGCAGTATTTT.

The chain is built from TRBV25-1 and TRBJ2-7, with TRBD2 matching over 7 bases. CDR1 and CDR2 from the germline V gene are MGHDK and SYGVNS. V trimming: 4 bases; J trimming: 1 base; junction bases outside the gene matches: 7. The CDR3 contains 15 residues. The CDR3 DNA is TGTGCCAGCAGTGCCTCCGGGACTACTTCCTACGAGCAGTACTTC. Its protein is CASSASGTTSYEQYF.

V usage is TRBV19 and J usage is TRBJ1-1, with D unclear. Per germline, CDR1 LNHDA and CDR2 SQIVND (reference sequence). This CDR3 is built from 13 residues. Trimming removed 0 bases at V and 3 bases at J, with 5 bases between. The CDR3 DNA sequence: TGTGCCAGTAGTATAGATCAAGACACTGAAGCTTTCTTT. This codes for CASSIDQDTEAFF.

The CDR3 protein is CASRLTGGYEGEQFF. The CDR3 DNA reads as TGTGCCAGCAGGTTGACAGGAGGGTACGAAGGCGAGCAGTTCTTC. V usage is TRBV6-6 and J usage is TRBJ2-1, with D perhaps TRBD1 or TRBD2 (6 bases each). This CDR3 is 15 amino acids long. The germline gives CDR1 MNHNY, CDR2 SVGAGI (reference sequence). The ends were cut back, 6 bases at V and 10 bases at J, with 22 bases in the middle.

CDR3 bases: TGTGCCAGCAGTTTCAATCATATGAACACTGAAGCTTTCTTT. It yields the protein CASSFNHMNTEAFF. This chain connects TRBV27 to TRBJ1-1; D is unclear. The germline V gene has CDR1 MNHEY and CDR2 SMNVEV (reference sequence). The germline V and J ends were trimmed by 3 bases and 0 bases, with 8 bases remaining between them. The CDR3 is made up of 14 amino acids.

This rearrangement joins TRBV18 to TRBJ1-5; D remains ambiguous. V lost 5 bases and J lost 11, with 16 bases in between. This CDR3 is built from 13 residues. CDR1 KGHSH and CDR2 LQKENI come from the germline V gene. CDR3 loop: CASSSDGGLTQHF. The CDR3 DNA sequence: TGTGCCAGCTCATCCGACGGTGGCCTGACCCAGCATTTT. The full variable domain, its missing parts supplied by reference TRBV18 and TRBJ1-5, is NAGVMQNPRHLVRRRGQEARLRCSPMKGHSHVYWYRQLPEEGLKFMVYLQKENIIDESGMPKERFSAEFPKEGPSILRIQQVVRGDSAAYFCASSSDGGLTQHFGDGTRLSIL.

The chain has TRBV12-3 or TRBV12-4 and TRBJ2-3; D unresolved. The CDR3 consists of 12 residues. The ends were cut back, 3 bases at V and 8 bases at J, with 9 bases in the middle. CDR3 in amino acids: CASSLALGTQYF. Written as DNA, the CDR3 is TGTGCCAGCAGTTTGGCCTTGGGTACGCAGTATTTT.

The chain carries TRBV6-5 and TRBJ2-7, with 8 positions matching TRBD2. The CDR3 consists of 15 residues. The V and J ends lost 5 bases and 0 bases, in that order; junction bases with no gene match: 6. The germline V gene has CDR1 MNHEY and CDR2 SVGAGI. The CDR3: CASSNSGASSYEQYF. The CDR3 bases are TGTGCCAGCAGTAATAGCGGGGCGAGCTCCTACGAGCAGTACTTC.

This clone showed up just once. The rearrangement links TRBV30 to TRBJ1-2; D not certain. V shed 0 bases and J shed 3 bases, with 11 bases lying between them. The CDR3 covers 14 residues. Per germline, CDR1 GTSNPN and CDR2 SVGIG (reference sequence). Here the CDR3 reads CAWSVQGFDYGYTF. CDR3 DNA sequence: TGTGCCTGGAGTGTTCAAGGTTTTGACTATGGCTACACCTTC.